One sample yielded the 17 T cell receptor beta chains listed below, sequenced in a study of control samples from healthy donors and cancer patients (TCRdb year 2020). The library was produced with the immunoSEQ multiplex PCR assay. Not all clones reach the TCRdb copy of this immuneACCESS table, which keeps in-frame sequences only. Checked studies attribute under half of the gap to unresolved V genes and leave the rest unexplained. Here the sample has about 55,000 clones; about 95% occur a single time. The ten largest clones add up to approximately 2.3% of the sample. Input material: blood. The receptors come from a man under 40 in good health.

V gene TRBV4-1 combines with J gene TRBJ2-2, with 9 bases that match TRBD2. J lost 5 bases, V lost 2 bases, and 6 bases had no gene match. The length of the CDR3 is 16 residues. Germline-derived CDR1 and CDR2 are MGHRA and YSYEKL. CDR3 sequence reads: CASSQHGLAGTGELFF. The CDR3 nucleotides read TGCGCCAGCAGCCAACATGGGCTAGCGGGGACCGGGGAGCTGTTTTTT.

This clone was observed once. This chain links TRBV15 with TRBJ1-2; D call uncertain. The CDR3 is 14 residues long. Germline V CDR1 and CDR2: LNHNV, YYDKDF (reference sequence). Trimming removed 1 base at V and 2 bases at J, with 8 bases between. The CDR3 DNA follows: TGTGCCACCAGCAGAGGGGTGTGGAACTATGGCTACACCTTC. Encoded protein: CATSRGVWNYGYTF.

CDR3 in amino acids: CSVLGSGYEQYF. Written as DNA, the CDR3 is TGCAGCGTTTTGGGATCGGGGTACGAGCAGTACTTC. The chain couples TRBV29-1 to TRBJ2-7; tentative D call: TRBD2 (5 bases). The V gene lost 5 bases and the J gene lost 4 bases, with 12 bases spanning the gap. The CDR3 consists of 12 residues. CDR1 and CDR2 from the germline V gene are SQVTM and ANQGSEA.

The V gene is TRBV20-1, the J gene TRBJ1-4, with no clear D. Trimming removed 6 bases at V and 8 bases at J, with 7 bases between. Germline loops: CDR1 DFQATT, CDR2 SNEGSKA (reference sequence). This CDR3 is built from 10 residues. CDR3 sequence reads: CSAGKEKLFF. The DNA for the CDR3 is TGCAGTGCAGGGAAGGAAAAACTGTTTTTT.

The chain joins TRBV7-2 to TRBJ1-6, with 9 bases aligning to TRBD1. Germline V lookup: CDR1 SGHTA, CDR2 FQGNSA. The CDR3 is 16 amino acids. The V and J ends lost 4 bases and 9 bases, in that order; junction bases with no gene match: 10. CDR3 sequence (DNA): TGTGCCAGCAGCTCGGTACCGGGGACAGGGCTTTCACCCCTCCACTTT. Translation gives CASSSVPGTGLSPLHF.

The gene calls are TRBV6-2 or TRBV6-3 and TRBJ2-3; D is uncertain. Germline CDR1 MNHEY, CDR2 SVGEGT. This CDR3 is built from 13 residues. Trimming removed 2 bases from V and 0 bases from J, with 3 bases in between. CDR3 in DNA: TGTGCCAGCAGTTACGGGAGCACAGATACGCAGTATTTT. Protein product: CASSYGSTDTQYF.

The CDR3: CASRPQGGPKNIQYF. The CDR3 DNA is TGTGCCAGTAGGCCACAGGGGGGGCCCAAAAACATTCAGTACTTC. The chain is built from TRBV19 and TRBJ2-4; tentatively, D is TRBD1 (8 bases). The germline gives CDR1 LNHDA, CDR2 SQIVND (reference sequence). The length of the CDR3 is 15 residues. Trimming removed 6 bases from V and 2 bases from J, with 14 bases in between. Full variable domain (remainder filled in from reference TRBV19 and TRBJ2-4): DGGITQSPKYLFRKEGQNVTLSCEQNLNHDAMYWYRQDPGQGLRLIYYSQIVNDFQKGDIAEGYSVSREKKESFPLTVTSAQKNPTAFYLCASRPQGGPKNIQYFGAGTRLSVL.

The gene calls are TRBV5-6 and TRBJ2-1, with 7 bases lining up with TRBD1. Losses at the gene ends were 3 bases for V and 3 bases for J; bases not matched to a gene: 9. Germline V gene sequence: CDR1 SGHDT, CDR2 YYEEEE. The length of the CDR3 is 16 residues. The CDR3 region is CASSWSLTGLYNEQFF. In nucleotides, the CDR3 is TGTGCCAGCAGCTGGTCCTTGACAGGGCTCTACAATGAGCAGTTCTTC.

The CDR3 reads CSVARLGSEKLFF. In nucleotides, the CDR3 is TGCAGCGTGGCAAGATTAGGGAGTGAAAAACTGTTTTTT. This rearrangement joins TRBV29-1 to TRBJ1-4; D gene unclear. Germline CDR1 and CDR2: SQVTM and ANQGSEA. V was pared by 6 bases and J by 7 bases, with 15 bases between. The CDR3 spans 13 residues.

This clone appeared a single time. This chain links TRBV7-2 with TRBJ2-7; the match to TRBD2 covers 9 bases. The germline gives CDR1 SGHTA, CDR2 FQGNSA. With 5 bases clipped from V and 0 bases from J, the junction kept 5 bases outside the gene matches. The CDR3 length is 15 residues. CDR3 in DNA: TGTGCCAGCAGCCCCCGGACTAGCGCCTCCTACGAGCAGTACTTC. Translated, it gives CASSPRTSASYEQYF.

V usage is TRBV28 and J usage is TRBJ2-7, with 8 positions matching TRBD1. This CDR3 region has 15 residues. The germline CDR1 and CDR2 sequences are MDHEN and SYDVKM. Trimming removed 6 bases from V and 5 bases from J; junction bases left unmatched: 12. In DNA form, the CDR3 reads TGTGCCAGCAGCCCGACACCGGGACAGGACGACGAGCAGTACTTC. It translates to CASSPTPGQDDEQYF.

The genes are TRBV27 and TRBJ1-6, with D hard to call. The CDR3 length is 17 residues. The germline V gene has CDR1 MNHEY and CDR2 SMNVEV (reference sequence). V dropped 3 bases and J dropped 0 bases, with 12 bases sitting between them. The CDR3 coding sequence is TGTGCCAGCAGTTTGTTGGCAGCAACCTCCTATAATTCACCCCTCCACTTT. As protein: CASSLLAATSYNSPLHF.

As DNA, the CDR3 is TGTGCCAGCAGTCCCCGGGACTCCAGTCAGCCCCAGCATTTT. Translation gives CASSPRDSSQPQHF. The rearrangement uses TRBV27 and TRBJ1-5; D perhaps matches TRBD1 (5 bases). V was pared by 5 bases and J by 6 bases, with 14 bases between. Germline values: CDR1 MNHEY, CDR2 SMNVEV (reference sequence). The CDR3 runs 14 residues.

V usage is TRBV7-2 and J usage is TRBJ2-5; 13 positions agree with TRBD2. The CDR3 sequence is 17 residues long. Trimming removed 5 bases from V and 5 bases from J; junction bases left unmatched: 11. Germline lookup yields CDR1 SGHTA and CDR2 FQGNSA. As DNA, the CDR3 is TGTGCCAGCAGCGGGACGACTAGCGGGGGGTGGTGGGAGACCCAGTACTTC. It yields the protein CASSGTTSGGWWETQYF.

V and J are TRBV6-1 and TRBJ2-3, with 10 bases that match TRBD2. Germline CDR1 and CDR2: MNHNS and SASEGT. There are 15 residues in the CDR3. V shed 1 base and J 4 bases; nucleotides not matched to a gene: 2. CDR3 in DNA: TGTGCCAGCAGTGAAGTCCTAGCGGGGGCAGATACGCAGTATTTT. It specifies CASSEVLAGADTQYF.

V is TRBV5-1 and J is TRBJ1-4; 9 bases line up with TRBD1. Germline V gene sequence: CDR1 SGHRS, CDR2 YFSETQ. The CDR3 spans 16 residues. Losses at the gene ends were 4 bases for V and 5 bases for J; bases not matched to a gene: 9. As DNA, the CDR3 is TGCGCCAGCAGCAGAACTGGACAGGGGTTAAATGAAAAACTGTTTTTT. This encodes CASSRTGQGLNEKLFF.

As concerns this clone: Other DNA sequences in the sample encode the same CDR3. The CDR3 DNA reads as TGTGCCAGTAGTATTGGACTAGCGGGATACAATGAGCAGTTCTTC. It encodes CASSIGLAGYNEQFF. The chain has TRBV19 and TRBJ2-1; the match to TRBD2 covers 12 bases. The junction had 1 base not matched to a gene; V was cut back by 3 bases and J by 4 bases. Germline V CDR1 and CDR2: LNHDA, SQIVND (reference sequence). The CDR3 contains 15 residues.